This is a list of T cell receptor beta chains from one sample in a study of vaccination effects on CD4 cells after COVID-19. These receptors lack a known antigen. Profiled with immunoSEQ multiplex PCR; TCRdb holds only in-frame clones, not every one. In the table there are roughly 68,000 clones, under 80% of which are singletons. Source: CD4+ T cells from PBMCs cultured without peptide, taken before COVID-19 vaccination. These receptors all come from a human donor who had a prior SARS-CoV-2 infection. Both conserved end residues are part of each CDR3. D genes are given only for firm matches. The size entry is marked missing in some rows and otherwise reads once, few, many or a size class.

j_call clone_size d_call v_call cdr3_nt cdr3_aa
TRBJ2-2 NA NA TRBV5-1 TGCGCCAGCAGCCCTTCAGCCTGGGGTGGCACCGGGGAGCTGTTTTTT CASSPSAWGGTGELFF
TRBJ2-1 NA TRBD2 TRBV6-1 TGTGCCAGCAGTGACCTGCGGGGGGCCTACAATGAGCAGTTCTTC CASSDLRGAYNEQFF
TRBJ2-1 NA TRBD1 TRBV2 TGTGCCAGCAGTGGGACAGGGGGGGGTGAGCAGTTCTTC CASSGTGGGEQFF
TRBJ2-7 NA NA TRBV5-5 TGTGCCAGCAGCTTGGAGGCGCTTTACGGGGAGCAGTACTTC CASSLEALYGEQYF
TRBJ2-7 NA TRBD2 TRBV6-6 TGTGCCAGCACAGCTTTCGGGCTAGCGGGCTACGAGCAGTACTTC CASTAFGLAGYEQYF
TRBJ2-7 NA NA TRBV5-8 TGTGCCAGCAGCCCTGACCGGTACTACGAGCAGTACTTC CASSPDRYYEQYF
TRBJ1-2 NA NA TRBV5-4 TGTGCCAGCAGCTTGCGGGGGTCTAACTATGGCTACACCTTC CASSLRGSNYGYTF
TRBJ2-1 NA TRBD2 TRBV3-1/TRBV3-2 TGTGCCAGCAGCCAACGGACTAGTTGGGATGAGCAGTTCTTC CASSQRTSWDEQFF
TRBJ2-5 once TRBD2 TRBV19 TGTGCCAGTAGTGGTGGTAGCGGGGGTCAATACACCCAGTACTTC CASSGGSGGQYTQYF
TRBJ1-5 NA NA TRBV19 TGTGCCAGTAGTATAGGACTGAGCAATCAGCCCCAGCATTTT CASSIGLSNQPQHF
TRBJ1-2 once NA TRBV19 TGTGCCAGTAGTAGTAGGGGAACCTATGGCTACACCTTC CASSSRGTYGYTF
TRBJ2-7 NA NA TRBV9 TGTGCCAGCAGCGTAGTTTCTTTGATTAGAGACGAGCAGTACTTC CASSVVSLIRDEQYF
TRBJ1-6 once TRBD1 TRBV12-5 TGTGCTAGTGGACAGGGGGCCAACTCCTATAATTCACCCCTCCACTTT CASGQGANSYNSPLHF
TRBJ2-7 once NA TRBV21-1 TGTGCCAGCAGCAAATTTCCCCTAGGGGTAGCGGGCCGGCTTTGGGAGCAGTACTTC CASSKFPLGVAGRLWEQYF
TRBJ2-5 NA NA TRBV2 TGTGCCAGCAGGCGACTGGGGGCAGGGGAGACCCAGTACTTC CASRRLGAGETQYF
TRBJ1-1 NA NA TRBV30 TGTGCCTGGAGTCCGTACCAATTATCCCGAATTAAAGAAGCTTTCTTT CAWSPYQLSRIKEAFF
TRBJ2-7 NA NA TRBV12-3/TRBV12-4 TGTGCCAGCAGGATCACAGGGACCTACGAGCAGTACTTC CASRITGTYEQYF
TRBJ2-3 NA NA TRBV7-2 TGTGCCAGCAGCCAATTTGCAGATACGCAGTATTTT CASSQFADTQYF
TRBJ1-1 NA NA TRBV3-1/TRBV3-2 TGTGCCAGCAGCCCCACCAGGACCGGAAACACTGAAGCTTTCTTT CASSPTRTGNTEAFF
TRBJ2-2 once NA TRBV7-9 TGTGCCAGCAGCTTACTCGCGGACGGGGAGCTGTTTTTT CASSLLADGELFF
TRBJ2-7 NA NA TRBV28 TGTGCCAGCAGTCCATTCATAAGGGCTGGGGTTCACGAGCAGTACTTC CASSPFIRAGVHEQYF
TRBJ2-7 NA NA TRBV7-8 TGTGCCAGCAGCCGGTCCGGTGACCCCCTCTACGAGCAGTACTTC CASSRSGDPLYEQYF
TRBJ2-1 NA TRBD1 TRBV11-3 TGTGCCAGCAGCTTTTCAGGGGGCAAGGAGCAGTTCTTC CASSFSGGKEQFF
TRBJ2-3 medium-sized TRBD2 TRBV15 TGTGCCACCAGCAGTTCGCGGGAGCCAACAGATACGCAGTATTTT CATSSSREPTDTQYF
TRBJ1-3 NA TRBD1 TRBV9 TGTGCCAGCAGCGGCAAACAGGGGATCTATGGAAACACCATATATTTT CASSGKQGIYGNTIYF
TRBJ1-1 NA TRBD1 TRBV3-1/TRBV3-2 TGTGCCAGCAGCCAGCGGACAGGGAACACTGAAGCTTTCTTT CASSQRTGNTEAFF
TRBJ2-5 NA TRBD1 TRBV24-1 TGTGCCACCAGTGATTCGGTGACAGGGGAGACCCAGTACTTC CATSDSVTGETQYF
TRBJ1-3 NA NA TRBV6-5 TGTGCCAGCAGCTCGTACAGTGGCTCTGGAAACACCATATATTTT CASSSYSGSGNTIYF
TRBJ2-2 NA NA TRBV5-6 TGTGCCAGCAGCTCAGGGGCTTTAGGGGGGGACACCGGGGAGCTGTTTTTT CASSSGALGGDTGELFF
TRBJ1-5 NA NA TRBV7-2 TGTGCCAGCAGCTTCGTGGGGGGCGCTAGCAATCAGCCCCAGCATTTT CASSFVGGASNQPQHF
TRBJ1-4 once NA TRBV7-2 TGTGCCAGCAGCTTAGCGGGGACCGATGAAAAACTGTTTTTT CASSLAGTDEKLFF
TRBJ2-7 few NA TRBV19 TGTGCCAGTACCCATCAGGCGGGGGCCGACACCACCTACGAGCAGTACTTC CASTHQAGADTTYEQYF
TRBJ2-2 few TRBD1 TRBV7-2 TGTGCCAGCAGCGTCCGACAGGGTTTGAACACCGGGGAGCTGTTTTTT CASSVRQGLNTGELFF
TRBJ2-5 NA NA TRBV7-8 TGTGCCAGCAGTGGCCCCGGCGAGGGGACCCAGTACTTC CASSGPGEGTQYF
TRBJ2-5 NA NA TRBV7-3 TGTGCCAGCAGCCCCTTCAGGGGAGGGGGAGAGACCCAGTACTTC CASSPFRGGGETQYF
TRBJ2-3 NA TRBD2 TRBV12-3/TRBV12-4 TGTGCCAGCAGTTTCGGACTAGCGACGCAGTATTTT CASSFGLATQYF
TRBJ2-3 few TRBD1 TRBV2 TGTGCCAGCAGTGATGTGTCAGGGGGCGCAGATACGCAGTATTTT CASSDVSGGADTQYF
TRBJ1-2 NA NA TRBV5-1 TGCGCCAGCAGCTTGGGACAGAACTATGGCTACACCTTC CASSLGQNYGYTF
TRBJ2-7 NA NA TRBV19 TGTGCCAGTAGTAAGCCAGGTGGGTCGTACGAGCAGTACTTC CASSKPGGSYEQYF
TRBJ1-3 NA NA TRBV7-2 TGTGCCAGCAGCTTAGGGGGGGCGGATGGAAACACCATATATTTT CASSLGGADGNTIYF
TRBJ2-7 NA TRBD1 TRBV7-2 TGTGCCAGCAGAGACCGACAGGGCCGTGGCGAGCAGTACTTC CASRDRQGRGEQYF
TRBJ2-3 NA TRBD1 TRBV2 TGTGCCAGCAGTCGAGGGGGCGCGGATACGCAGTATTTT CASSRGGADTQYF
TRBJ2-7 NA NA TRBV19 TGTGCCAGTAGTATAATCCGGAAAAGCGGATCCTACGAGCAGTACTTC CASSIIRKSGSYEQYF
TRBJ2-6 NA NA TRBV2 TGTGCCAGCACCCGCCGGGGGGCCAACGTCCTGACTTTC CASTRRGANVLTF
TRBJ1-6 few NA TRBV27 TGTGCCAGCAGTTTGGGGGGTTCACCCCTCCACTTT CASSLGGSPLHF
TRBJ1-1 NA TRBD1 TRBV2 TGTGCCAGCAGTACCTACAGGGGTGGTACTGAAGCTTTCTTT CASSTYRGGTEAFF
TRBJ2-7 NA NA TRBV2 TGTGCCAGCAGTGAATTACTCCCATACGAGCAGTACTTC CASSELLPYEQYF
TRBJ2-7 NA TRBD2 TRBV13 TGTGCCAGCAGGGATCCGGGACTAGCGGGAGTTTACGAGCAGTACTTC CASRDPGLAGVYEQYF
TRBJ2-2 few NA TRBV9 TGTGCCAGCAGCCAAATGATCGGGGAGCTGTTTTTT CASSQMIGELFF
TRBJ2-2 NA TRBD2 TRBV9 TGTGCCAGCAGCGCCCCCCAGGGCGGGGGTATCGGGGAGCTGTTTTTT CASSAPQGGGIGELFF
TRBJ2-7 NA NA TRBV5-1 TGCGCCAGCAGCTTGGCCGGACAGATGTCCTACGAGCAGTACTTC CASSLAGQMSYEQYF
TRBJ2-3 NA NA TRBV7-2 TGTGCCAGCAGCTCCCGATTCGACAGCTACACAGATACGCAGTATTTT CASSSRFDSYTDTQYF
TRBJ2-2 NA NA TRBV1 TGCACCAGCAGCCAGTCTCAGGGACTAGCGGGAGTGAGGGGGGATGCAGGGGAGCTGTTTTTT CTSSQSQGLAGVRGDAGELFF
TRBJ1-2 NA NA TRBV5-1 TGCGCCAGCAGCCAACAGGGCCACTATGGCTACACCTTC CASSQQGHYGYTF
TRBJ2-5 few NA TRBV5-6 TGTGCCAGCAGCTTCGGCCAGGGCAGAACAGAGACCCAGTACTTC CASSFGQGRTETQYF